This T cell receptor (beta chain) was captured in a study of T cells in narcolepsy. TCRdb's table, derived via immunoSEQ multiplex PCR, lists solely in-frame clones and lacks some. The profile shows roughly 12,000 clones, roughly 93% of them singletons. Overall study results and limits: Comparing one patient's CSF and blood CD4+ clonotypes highlighted HCRT- and TRIB2-specific autoreactive clonotypes.

As regards this clone: Its antigen is unknown.

The V gene's germline CDR1 is MNHEY and CDR2 SVGAGI. The CDR3 is made up of 14 amino acids. V was pared by 8 bases and J by 6 bases, with 10 bases of the junction left unmatched. The sequencing input was CD45RA- memory CD4+ T cells from PBMCs. The chain carries TRBV6-5 and TRBJ1-1; 9 bases are shared with TRBD1. The sequence was collected from a human donor with narcolepsy. CDR3 coding DNA: TGTGCCAGCCGGGAGACAGGGGGTAACTCTGAAGCTTTCTTT. This encodes CASRETGGNSEAFF.